A selection of T cell receptor beta chains follows, all from one sample in a study of blood T cell repertoires in COVID-19. Data came from immunoSEQ multiplex PCR; TCRdb stores just in-frame clones and leaves some out. The sample shows 200,000 to 250,000 clones, 82% of them seen only once. The material sequenced was PBMCs or T cells enriched from blood (not recorded which). Receptors originate from a woman aged 55 to 70 who had recovered from COVID-19. CDR3s include the opening cysteine and the closing phenylalanine or tryptophan. A D gene is named only where the DNA matches it firmly. Expanded clones are given a class, and other clones once, few, many or no size at all.

14,TRBJ1-5,TRBV27,-,-,TGTGCCAGCAGCCCCCGACAGTCACGTCAGCCCCAGCATTTT,CASSPRQSRQPQHF
15,TRBJ1-2,TRBV11-2,-,TRBD1,TGTGCCAGCAGCTTAGGAGGACAGGGGTTGGATGGCTACACCTTC,CASSLGGQGLDGYTF
17,TRBJ2-2,TRBV10-3,-,TRBD2,TGTGCCATCACCCGGACTAGCGGGGGGGGGAACACCGGGGAGCTGTTTTTT,CAITRTSGGGNTGELFF
13,TRBJ2-7,TRBV11-3,-,-,TGTGCCAGCAGTTCGGGGGGCCTCCACGAGCAGTACTTC,CASSSGGLHEQYF
17,TRBJ1-3,TRBV3-1/TRBV3-2,-,-,TGTGCCAGCAGCCCACCCTCGGCGGCTAGCTCTGGAAACACCATATATTTT,CASSPPSAASSGNTIYF
15,TRBJ2-7,TRBV28,-,TRBD2,TGTGCCAGCAGTCCATTGGGGGGGACGGCCTACGAGCAGTACTTC,CASSPLGGTAYEQYF
13,TRBJ2-5,TRBV6-5,-,TRBD1,TGTGCCATCGAGGACAGGTTTCAAGAGACCCAGTACTTC,CAIEDRFQETQYF
16,TRBJ2-1,TRBV7-9,-,TRBD1,TGTGCCAGCAGCTTAGGGGGACAGGGAATCTACAATGAGCAGTTCTTC,CASSLGGQGIYNEQFF
13,TRBJ1-2,TRBV19,-,TRBD1,TGTGCCAGTAACGTAGGACAGGGGCTTGGCTACACCTTC,CASNVGQGLGYTF
15,TRBJ2-1,TRBV14,-,TRBD2,TGTGCCAGCAGCCGGACTAGCGGAACCTACAATGAGCAGTTCTTC,CASSRTSGTYNEQFF
14,TRBJ1-2,TRBV10-3,-,-,TGTGCCATCAGTGAAATAGGAGGGGTGAATGGCTACACCTTC,CAISEIGGVNGYTF
14,TRBJ2-7,TRBV27,-,TRBD1,TGTGCCAGCAGTTTGAACAGGGGAAACTACGAGCAGTACTTC,CASSLNRGNYEQYF
10,TRBJ1-3,TRBV12-3/TRBV12-4,once,-,TGTGCCAGCAGAGCCGGGGTCGAATATTTT,CASRAGVEYF
15,TRBJ2-1,TRBV13,-,TRBD2,TGTGCCAGCAGCCTACTAGCGGGTTCCTACAATGAGCAGTTCTTC,CASSLLAGSYNEQFF
14,TRBJ1-2,TRBV7-9,few,-,TGTGCCAGCAGCTTAGGAGTTGCCGAATATGGCTACACCTTC,CASSLGVAEYGYTF
15,TRBJ2-2,TRBV4-3,-,-,TGCGCCAGCAGCCTATATACAGGAGCCCCCGGGGAGCTGTTTTTT,CASSLYTGAPGELFF
16,TRBJ1-2,TRBV3-1/TRBV3-2,-,TRBD1,TGTGCCAGCAGCCAAGATAGCAGGGGGCGCATACATGGCTACACCTTC,CASSQDSRGRIHGYTF
15,TRBJ1-5,TRBV19,once,-,TGTGCCAGTAGGAAACAGAATTTAAGCAATCAGCCCCAGCATTTT,CASRKQNLSNQPQHF
15,TRBJ2-2,TRBV5-1,-,-,TGCGCCAGCAGAATTTCGGGGGATTCCCCCGGGGAGCTGTTTTTT,CASRISGDSPGELFF
16,TRBJ2-3,TRBV27,-,TRBD2,TGTGCCAGCAGTTCCCCCGGGACTAGCGGCACAGATACGCAGTATTTT,CASSSPGTSGTDTQYF
15,TRBJ2-7,TRBV18,-,-,TGTGCCAGCTCACCCGGCAGCGGTCTAGCGCGCGAGCAGTACTTC,CASSPGSGLAREQYF
12,TRBJ1-2,TRBV28,-,-,TGTGCCAGCACCGCGGCTGACTATGGCTACACCTTC,CASTAADYGYTF
14,TRBJ2-7,TRBV7-5,-,-,TGTGTCAGAAGCTTACTACAGGGACAGGACGAGCAGTACTTC,CVRSLLQGQDEQYF
15,TRBJ1-1,TRBV11-2,-,TRBD1,TGTGCCAGCAGCTTAGTATGGGACAGGTCCACTGAAGCTTTCTTT,CASSLVWDRSTEAFF
14,TRBJ1-5,TRBV7-9,-,TRBD1,TGTGCCAGCAGCTTCGGGACAGCTCATCAGCCCCAGCATTTT,CASSFGTAHQPQHF
18,TRBJ1-5,TRBV3-1/TRBV3-2,-,-,TGTGCCAGCAGCCAAGATCGTGGAGCGAACGAAGGCAATCAGCCCCAGCATTTT,CASSQDRGANEGNQPQHF
15,TRBJ2-5,TRBV11-2,-,-,TGTGCCAGCAGCTTGAACCCGGGACTGGAAGAGACCCAGTACTTC,CASSLNPGLEETQYF
15,TRBJ2-1,TRBV18,-,TRBD1,TGTGCCAGCTCACCAGGACAGGAGTGGCACAATGAGCAGTTCTTC,CASSPGQEWHNEQFF
13,TRBJ1-1,TRBV5-1,once,-,TGCGCCAGCAGCTTGACTTCGAACACTGAAGCTTTCTTT,CASSLTSNTEAFF
18,TRBJ2-2,TRBV12-5,-,TRBD2,TGTGCTAGTGGTTTGAGGGGACTAGCGGGGGTAGGCACCGGGGAGCTGTTTTTT,CASGLRGLAGVGTGELFF
13,TRBJ2-7,TRBV7-7,-,-,TGTGCCAGCAGCTTAGGCCCTACTAACGAGCAGTACTTC,CASSLGPTNEQYF
12,TRBJ1-1,TRBV25-1,-,-,TGTGCCAGCAGTGAATACGGCACTGAAGCTTTCTTT,CASSEYGTEAFF
14,TRBJ1-2,TRBV11-2,-,TRBD1,TGTGCCAGCAGCTTATCGGGACAGGGCTATGGCTACACCTTC,CASSLSGQGYGYTF
15,TRBJ2-1,TRBV7-2,-,-,TGTGCCAGCAGCTTAGGACACGGCTCCTACAATGAGCAGTTCTTC,CASSLGHGSYNEQFF
15,TRBJ1-1,TRBV11-2,once,TRBD1,TGTGCCAGCAGCCCCGCCGGACAGGGATTTTCAGACGCTTTCTTT,CASSPAGQGFSDAFF
19,TRBJ2-3,TRBV4-1,-,TRBD2,TGCGCCAGCAGCCAAGATCGACTAGCGGGAGGAGTGAAGACAGATACGCAGTATTTT,CASSQDRLAGGVKTDTQYF
15,TRBJ2-5,TRBV6-6,-,TRBD1,TGTGCCAGCAGGTATACAGGGGCGAGACAAGAGACCCAGTACTTC,CASRYTGARQETQYF
15,TRBJ2-1,TRBV21-1,-,-,TGTGCCAGCAGTCCGGGACAGGGGATCGGTGATGAGCAGTTCTTC,CASSPGQGIGDEQFF
13,TRBJ1-2,TRBV30,few,-,TGTGCCTGGAGAGCTAAAGGGGGTTCTGGCTACACCTTC,CAWRAKGGSGYTF
16,TRBJ1-1,TRBV6-4,-,TRBD1,TGTGCCAGCCCCTACGGGCCGGGACAGGGGGGAACTGAAGCTTTCTTT,CASPYGPGQGGTEAFF
15,TRBJ2-7,TRBV10-3,-,TRBD2,TGTGCCATCACGACCCGGCGGGGGAACTCCTACGAGCAGTACTTC,CAITTRRGNSYEQYF
12,TRBJ1-1,TRBV20-1,few,-,TGCAGTGCTAGTCGGGAGAACACTGAAGCTTTCTTT,CSASRENTEAFF
16,TRBJ1-2,TRBV9,-,-,TGTGCCAGCAGCGTAGACCCCCTGGGGGGGGCTGTTGGCTACACCTTC,CASSVDPLGGAVGYTF
14,TRBJ2-7,TRBV6-6,once,-,TGTGCCAGCAGTTACTCTCAGGCTCACTACGAGCAGTACTTC,CASSYSQAHYEQYF
16,TRBJ1-1,TRBV6-1,-,-,TGTGCCAGCAGTGACACCATCTTTCTGGGGGGCACTGAAGCTTTCTTT,CASSDTIFLGGTEAFF
15,TRBJ2-1,TRBV5-1,few,-,TGCGCCAGCAGCTTTGCCCAGGGGCCCTACAATGAGCAGTTCTTC,CASSFAQGPYNEQFF
16,TRBJ1-1,TRBV18,-,-,TGTGCCAGCTCACCGCCGTGGGCAAGAGAACGCACTGAAGCTTTCTTT,CASSPPWARERTEAFF
14,TRBJ1-1,TRBV7-3,-,TRBD1,TGTGCCAGCAGCGACAGGGGAGGCGGCACTGAAGCTTTCTTT,CASSDRGGGTEAFF
16,TRBJ2-1,TRBV10-3,few,TRBD2,TGTGCCATCTCCGGGACTAGCGGGGGGCGAGGGGGTGAGCAGTTCTTC,CAISGTSGGRGGEQFF
14,TRBJ2-7,TRBV5-1,-,TRBD1,TGCGCCAGCAGCTGGGGGACAGGGGGGTACGAGCAGTACTTC,CASSWGTGGYEQYF